This T cell receptor (beta chain) was captured in a study of T cell responses to AZD1222 COVID-19 vaccine. Whole-study results and caveats: Nearly half of the spike-specific TCRs reportedly recognize variant regions that carry no mutations. AZD1222 recipients seropositive at baseline numbered only five to seven. Clonal diversity was possibly underestimated; the donors were predominantly white British and more often female.

For this clone: No antigen is known for it.

This CDR3 comprises 16 residues. Per the germline V gene, CDR1 is LGHNA and CDR2 is YSLEER. Losses at the gene ends were 0 bases for V and 10 bases for J; bases not matched to a gene: 11. Using immunoSEQ multiplex PCR, the repertoire was profiled, and TCRdb retains in-frame clones only, with some absent. The top ten clones hold approximately 4% of a sample with 160,000 or so clones, 75% to 90% of them seen once. The sample here was peripheral blood, taken 28 days after the second dose of the MenACWY control vaccine. The sequence was collected from an adult who received the MenACWY meningococcal vaccine as a control. This chain joins TRBV4-3 and TRBJ2-1, with 8 bases that match TRBD2. The CDR3 bases are TGCGCCAGCAGCCAAGATTTCACAGCGGGAGCCCTCGAGCAGTTCTTC. It is translated as CASSQDFTAGALEQFF.